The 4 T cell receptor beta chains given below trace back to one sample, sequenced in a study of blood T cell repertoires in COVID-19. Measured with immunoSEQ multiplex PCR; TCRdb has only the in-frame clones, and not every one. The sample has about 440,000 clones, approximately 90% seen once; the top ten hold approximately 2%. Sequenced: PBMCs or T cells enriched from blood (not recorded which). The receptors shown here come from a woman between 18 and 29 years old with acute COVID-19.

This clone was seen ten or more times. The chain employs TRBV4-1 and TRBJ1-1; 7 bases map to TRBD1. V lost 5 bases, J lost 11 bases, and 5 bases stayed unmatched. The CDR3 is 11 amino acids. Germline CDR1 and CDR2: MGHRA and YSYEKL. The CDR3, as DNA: TGCGCCAGCAGCTTAGGGGGCTTGGCTTTCTTT. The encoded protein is CASSLGGLAFF.

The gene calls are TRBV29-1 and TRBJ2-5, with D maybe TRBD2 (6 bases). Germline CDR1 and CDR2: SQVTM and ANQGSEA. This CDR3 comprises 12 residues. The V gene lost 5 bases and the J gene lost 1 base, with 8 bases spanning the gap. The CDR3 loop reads CSVRDSQETQYF. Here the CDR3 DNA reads TGCAGCGTTCGGGACTCCCAAGAGACCCAGTACTTC.

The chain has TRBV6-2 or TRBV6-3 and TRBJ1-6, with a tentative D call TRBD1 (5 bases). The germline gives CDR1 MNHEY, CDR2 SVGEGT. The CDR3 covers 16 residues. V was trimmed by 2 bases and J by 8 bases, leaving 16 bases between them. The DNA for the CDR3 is TGTGCCAGCAGTTACGGCCTACAGGTTACGGATTCACCCCTCCACTTT. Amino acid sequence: CASSYGLQVTDSPLHF.

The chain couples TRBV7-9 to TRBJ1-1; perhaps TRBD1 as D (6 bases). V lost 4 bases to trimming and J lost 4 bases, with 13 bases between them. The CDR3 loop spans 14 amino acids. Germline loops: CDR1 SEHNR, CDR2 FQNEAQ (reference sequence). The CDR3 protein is CASSYGGAGTEAFF. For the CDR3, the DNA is TGTGCCAGCAGCTATGGGGGGGCTGGCACTGAAGCTTTCTTT.